This T cell receptor beta chain was found in a study of T cell repertoires in cytomegalovirus infection. Study overall: Selected CMV epitopes included recently identified HLA-C-restricted ones as well as well-studied HLA-B-restricted ones.

In TCRdb, the reads were re-called with MiXCR into one record per CDR3 protein. The sample yields under 500,000 distinct CDR3 sequences, about 44% seen once. This clonotype was recorded a few times. The antigen is unknown. Trimming cost V 2 bases and J 4 bases, with 8 bases left between them. The CDR3 is 13 residues long. Germline V gene lookup returns CDR1 SGHAT and CDR2 FQNNGV. The TCR comes from a human donor in good health (CMV status not recorded). Some clones in this sample may be carry-over from other donors' samples. The sample consisted of cultured PBMCs, taken from culture after CMV antigen stimulation. This chain uses TRBV11-2 with TRBJ1-1; unclear D gene. The CDR3, as DNA: TGTGCCAGCAGCTTATCGGTGGGCACTGAAGCTTTCTTT. This gives the protein CASSLSVGTEAFF.